This T cell receptor (beta chain) was profiled in a study of blood T cell repertoires in COVID-19 (dated by TCRdb to about 2020). Context from the whole study: Samples covering the acute and convalescent phases of COVID-19 were provided by collaborators in the United States, Italy and Spain. The prospective study material was composed of cDNA or gDNA derived from T cells, B-cell-depleted T cells, or PBMCs. The repertoires were released in a freely available public database meant as a resource for research on the immune response to SARS-CoV-2. Sample metadata almost always included a de-identified subject ID, COVID-19 status, age in years and sex. Where available, HLA class I and class II types were obtained from metadata supplied by the sample provider rather than from assay-based typing. Deeply sampled blood TCRbeta repertoires from subjects exposed to, actively infected with, or recovered from COVID-19 were included in the dataset. The samples were drawn from two sources: the first 160 participants of the ongoing ImmuneRACE study, and 950 to 1,500 subjects contributed by 6 global collaborators.

Collaborating institutions collected whole blood in K2EDTA tubes following their own protocols. For TCRbeta analysis, collaborator samples were shipped as frozen whole blood, as isolated PBMCs, or as DNA extracted from either sample type. TCRbeta CDR3 regions were amplified from genomic DNA by means of the immunoSEQ Assay, a bias-controlled multiplex PCR. The authors' pipeline ran thus. The number of nucleated cells in each sample was estimated by amplification of reference gene primers within the assay. To quantify the absolute abundance of each unique TCRbeta CDR3 rearrangement, sequence reads were collapsed and filtered. For each sample, productive Simpson clonality was calculated by taking the square root of Simpson's diversity index across productive rearrangements. TCRdb retrieved this table from immuneACCESS and kept in-frame rearrangements only. Not all clones are present; in checked studies, unresolved V genes account for under half, and no reason is known for the remainder. Clone size and the V and J calls come from that table; the DNA yielded D and trimming. Here the sample has around 62,000 clones; approximately 81% occur a single time. The ten largest clones capture more than 8% of the sample.

Summary of the overall study and its limitations: How much clinical and demographic metadata was included differed by source and by participant, and the metadata was provided uncurated.

In the case of this clone: This receptor's antigen is unknown. Base qualities are missing; no much larger clone stands one base away.

V was cut back by 3 bases and J by 0 bases, leaving a gap of 10 bases between them. CDR1 and CDR2 (SGHRS, YFSETQ) derive from the germline V gene. The CDR3 measures 14 amino acids from cysteine to phenylalanine. The CDR3 DNA has 42 bases and is translated from base 1. The sample taken for sequencing was peripheral blood. Rearrangement joined TRBV5-1 to TRBJ2-7; TRBD1 is perhaps the D gene, given 5 matching bases. The receptor comes from a man between 45 and 60 years old with active COVID-19. The CDR3 is CASSSGIISYEQYF. The sequenced DNA: TGCGCCAGCAGCTCAGGGATCATCTCCTACGAGCAGTACTTC. The CDR3 plus the reference TRBV5-1 and TRBJ2-7 genes for the other parts give the full variable domain: KAGVTQTPRYLIKTRGQQVTLSCSPISGHRSVSWYQQTPGQGLQFLFEYFSETQRNKGNFPGRFSGRQFSNSRSEMNVSTLELGDSALYLCASSSGIISYEQYFGPGTRLTVT.